These T cell receptor beta chains were read from a single sample in a study of blood T cell repertoires in COVID-19. This table comes from immunoSEQ multiplex PCR, and its TCRdb copy is limited to in-frame clones, with some not included. The sample shows under 100,000 clones, approximately 90% of them seen only once. Input material: peripheral blood. These TCRs come from a man in his thirties or forties with acute or convalescent COVID-19. CDR3s include the opening cysteine and the closing phenylalanine or tryptophan. Fields, in order: J gene, D gene, CDR3 length, V gene, CDR3 protein. The D gene is left open where the match is weak.

TRBJ1-4 | TRBD1 | 16 | TRBV19 | CASSQLGTGGNEKLFF
TRBJ1-2 | TRBD1 | 12 | TRBV28 | CASRGQGDGYTF
TRBJ2-2 | . | 13 | TRBV6-5 | CATRSENTGELFF
TRBJ2-3 | . | 15 | TRBV7-9 | CASSDDISSTDTQYF
TRBJ1-5 | . | 16 | TRBV10-3 | CAISESGGGSNQPQHF
TRBJ2-7 | TRBD2 | 17 | TRBV4-3 | CASSPMKWPSGSYEQYF
TRBJ1-4 | . | 15 | TRBV28 | CASSLADTRAEKLFF
TRBJ1-5 | . | 12 | TRBV28 | CASSKDSSPQHF
TRBJ2-7 | TRBD1 | 13 | TRBV6-2/TRBV6-3 | CASSTPGTGLRYF
TRBJ1-6 | TRBD1 | 15 | TRBV3-1/TRBV3-2 | CASSQGDRGNSPLHF
TRBJ2-6 | TRBD1 | 15 | TRBV19 | CASSFTGAGANVLTF
TRBJ2-3 | . | 15 | TRBV4-1 | CASSQPGEPPDTQYF
TRBJ1-1 | . | 15 | TRBV19 | CASSISGTPNTEAFF
TRBJ1-1 | . | 15 | TRBV19 | CASSILGHMNTEAFF
TRBJ2-3 | . | 15 | TRBV7-3 | CASSPLAASTDTQYF
TRBJ2-2 | TRBD2 | 15 | TRBV11-3 | CASSPTSGNTGELFF
TRBJ2-7 | . | 14 | TRBV6-1 | CASSEGGVSGEQYF
TRBJ2-3 | TRBD2 | 16 | TRBV7-9 | CASRPLAGVGSDTQYF
TRBJ2-2 | . | 16 | TRBV21-1 | CASSFTGGSGTGELFF
TRBJ2-1 | TRBD2 | 13 | TRBV7-2 | CASSKEGGRRQFF
TRBJ2-7 | . | 11 | TRBV28 | CASSSHYEQYF
TRBJ2-7 | . | 12 | TRBV3-1/TRBV3-2 | CASSQVMSEQYF
TRBJ2-3 | . | 12 | TRBV5-6 | CASSFLGDTQYF
TRBJ1-5 | . | 16 | TRBV28 | CASSFIVPYSNQPQHF
TRBJ1-1 | . | 13 | TRBV7-2 | CASMPVTGGEAFF
TRBJ1-4 | . | 15 | TRBV28 | CASSLYGGLGEKLFF
TRBJ2-2 | . | 11 | TRBV28 | CASTLRGELFF
TRBJ2-2 | TRBD1 | 17 | TRBV27 | CASSRSGTGGPTGELFF
TRBJ2-7 | TRBD2 | 14 | TRBV5-1 | CASSLTSGSYEQYF
TRBJ2-3 | TRBD2 | 14 | TRBV4-3 | CASSPGRSTDTQYF
TRBJ2-1 | TRBD1 | 15 | TRBV19 | CASSSDRVSYNEQFF
TRBJ2-1 | TRBD1 | 15 | TRBV7-6 | CASSYGQGARNEQFF
TRBJ2-3 | TRBD2 | 16 | TRBV7-9 | CASSPGLAASTDTQYF
TRBJ2-7 | TRBD1 | 14 | TRBV28 | CASSLMGQRYEQYF
TRBJ1-5 | TRBD1 | 14 | TRBV11-2 | CASSGQGAGQPQHF
TRBJ2-7 | TRBD2 | 14 | TRBV6-6 | CASSYYGEGGEQYF
TRBJ1-5 | TRBD1 | 18 | TRBV3-1/TRBV3-2 | CASSLSRTGAPSNQPQHF
TRBJ2-1 | TRBD2 | 15 | TRBV7-2 | CASSTGLAEYNEQFF
TRBJ2-1 | . | 11 | TRBV9 | CASSSADEQFF
TRBJ1-6 | TRBD1 | 15 | TRBV18 | CASSLGQGDNSPLHF
TRBJ2-7 | . | 13 | TRBV28 | CASSLVGPYEQYF
TRBJ2-6 | TRBD1 | 16 | TRBV28 | CASSSGTGAGANVLTF
TRBJ2-3 | . | 16 | TRBV30 | CAWSGDLSGRRDTQYF
TRBJ2-1 | . | 12 | TRBV29-1 | CSVLRDYNEQFF
TRBJ2-1 | . | 16 | TRBV7-3 | CASSSGEGAGGNEQFF
TRBJ1-2 | . | 12 | TRBV27 | CASRSLAGGYTF
TRBJ1-1 | TRBD1 | 14 | TRBV10-3 | CATRTSTGGTEAFF